Following are 15 T cell receptor beta chains from one sample sequenced in a study of shared clonotypes between healthy human individuals. The method was immunoSEQ multiplex PCR; TCRdb's version includes in-frame clones alone and lacks a portion of them. The sample holds around 500,000 clones, 60% to 80% seen once. Sequenced sample: PBMCs. These receptors all stem from a woman between 40 and 50 years old in good health. Some clones in this sample may be carry-over from other donors' samples.

This clone was found a few times. This chain connects TRBV11-2 to TRBJ2-7; TRBD2 agrees at 9 bases. This CDR3 spans 14 amino acids. V trimming: 3 bases; J trimming: 5 bases; junction bases outside the gene matches: 5. Germline V gene lookup returns CDR1 SGHAT and CDR2 FQNNGV. Here the CDR3 DNA reads TGTGCCAGCAGCTTGCGGGAGGGCCGCCACGAGCAGTACTTC. Translating gives CASSLREGRHEQYF.

This chain links TRBV6-1 with TRBJ2-7, with unresolved D. V was trimmed by 1 base and J by 2 bases, leaving 9 bases between them. Germline V lookup: CDR1 MNHNS, CDR2 SASEGT. The CDR3 loop spans 14 amino acids. In DNA form, the CDR3 reads TGTGCCAGCAGTGAAGGTGCAGATACCTACGAGCAGTACTTC. This translates into CASSEGADTYEQYF.

V and J are TRBV27 and TRBJ2-1; 9 nucleotides align to TRBD1. Germline V CDR1 and CDR2: MNHEY, SMNVEV (reference sequence). After removal of 6 bases from V and 3 bases from J, the junction contained 6 bases not matched to a gene. The CDR3 has 15 amino acids. CDR3 nucleotides: TGTGCCAGCAGAAATCCGGGACAGGGCTACAATGAGCAGTTCTTC. It translates to CASRNPGQGYNEQFF.

J is TRBJ1-1 and V is TRBV7-2, with D hard to call. Germline assignment: CDR1 SGHTA and CDR2 FQGNSA. V was shortened by 0 bases and J by 1 base, with 15 bases between the two germline ends. This CDR3 has 17 residues. DNA for the CDR3: TGTGCCAGCAGCTTAGCGCGGTCCAGGCCCCCGAACACTGAAGCTTTCTTT. Translating it yields CASSLARSRPPNTEAFF.

This clone was observed a handful of times. This clone may be a read error of a much larger clone one base away. The same CDR3 arises from other DNA sequences in this sample as well. The genes are TRBV5-6 and TRBJ1-1; D remains ambiguous. With 3 bases removed from V and 5 bases from J, the gap between germline ends came to 8 bases. This CDR3 has 12 residues. The germline V gene has CDR1 SGHDT and CDR2 YYEEEE. The CDR3 nucleotides read TGTGCCAGCAGCTCTGGTTTGACTGAAGCTTTCTTT. Its protein product is CASSSGLTEAFF.

V and J are TRBV27 and TRBJ2-1; no reliable D call. This CDR3 contains 11 residues. V dropped 6 bases and J dropped 8 bases, with 8 bases sitting between them. Germline loops: CDR1 MNHEY, CDR2 SMNVEV (reference sequence). CDR3 residues: CASSLYHEQFF. The CDR3 DNA follows: TGTGCCAGCAGCTTGTATCATGAGCAGTTCTTC.

This chain uses TRBV7-9 with TRBJ2-3; TRBD2 matches at 11 bases. The CDR3 covers 18 residues. Trimming removed 2 bases from V and 1 base from J; junction bases left unmatched: 8. The germline V gene has CDR1 SEHNR and CDR2 FQNEAQ (reference sequence). CDR3 sequence: CASSLPLPTSGGTDTQYF. In DNA form, the CDR3 reads TGTGCCAGCAGCTTACCCCTCCCGACTAGCGGGGGCACAGATACGCAGTATTTT.

In this sample, this clone turned up many times. The chain uses TRBV18 and TRBJ1-5; 7 bases are a match to TRBD1. The CDR3 has 15 residues. V gave up 1 base and J gave up 8 bases; unmatched junction bases: 8. The germline V gene encodes CDR1 KGHSH and CDR2 LQKENI. Here the CDR3 DNA reads TGTGCCAGCTCACCACAGGGGACAGCCTCAGAGCCCCAGCATTTT. This gives the protein CASSPQGTASEPQHF.

This chain links TRBV7-2 with TRBJ1-2; 7 bases fit TRBD1. Trimming removed 2 bases from V and 4 bases from J; junction bases left unmatched: 4. CDR3 length equals 14 residues. From germline, CDR1 is SGHTA and CDR2 FQGNSA. CDR3 nucleotide sequence: TGTGCCAGCAGCTTAACAGGGGTGGGCTATGGCTACACCTTC. Its protein is CASSLTGVGYGYTF.

V usage is TRBV2 and J usage is TRBJ2-5, with 13 bases aligning to TRBD2. V gave up 7 bases and J gave up 5 bases; unmatched junction bases: 10. Per the germline V gene, CDR1 is SNHLY and CDR2 is FYNNEI. CDR3 length equals 16 residues. This chain's CDR3 is CASKTRTSGSYETQYF. The CDR3 DNA sequence: TGTGCCAGCAAAACCAGGACTAGCGGGAGTTACGAGACCCAGTACTTC. The whole variable domain, remainder taken from reference TRBV2 and TRBJ2-5, is EPEVTQTPSHQVTQMGQEVILRCVPISNHLYFYWYRQILGQKVEFLVSFYNNEISEKSEIFDDQFSVERPDGSNFTLKIRSTKLEDSAMYFCASKTRTSGSYETQYFGPGTRLLVL.

The chain employs TRBV11-3 and TRBJ1-4; TRBD1 agrees at 7 bases. Unmatched junction bases numbered 13, after V lost 1 base and J lost 8 bases. Germline V gene data show CDR1 as SGHNT and CDR2 as YENEEA. This CDR3 is built from 17 residues. The CDR3 spells CASSLGDSENGSEKLFF. In DNA form, the CDR3 reads TGTGCCAGCAGCTTAGGGGACAGTGAGAATGGAAGCGAAAAACTGTTTTTT.

V usage is TRBV7-6 and J usage is TRBJ2-1; tentatively, D is TRBD2 (5 bases). The germline V gene has CDR1 SGHVS and CDR2 FNYEAQ. This CDR3 has 17 residues. The V end lost 5 bases, the J end lost 0 bases, and 17 bases lay between the germline ends. The CDR3 loop is CASSPAGSSSSYNEQFF. The CDR3 DNA sequence: TGTGCCAGCAGCCCCGCGGGCAGTTCTAGCTCCTACAATGAGCAGTTCTTC. The full variable domain, rest sourced from reference TRBV7-6 and TRBJ2-1, is GAGVSQSPRYKVTKRGQDVALRCDPISGHVSLYWYRQALGQGPEFLTYFNYEAQQDKSGLPNDRFSAERPEGSISTLTIQRTEQRDSAMYRCASSPAGSSSSYNEQFFGPGTRLTVL.

The rearrangement uses TRBV27 and TRBJ2-1, with 9 bases aligning to TRBD1. The CDR3 spans 14 residues. Trimming removed 8 bases from V and 5 bases from J; junction bases left unmatched: 7. The germline gives CDR1 MNHEY, CDR2 SMNVEV (reference sequence). The DNA of the CDR3 is TGTGCCAGCCGGACAGGGGCGAGCCACAATGAGCAGTTCTTC. It is translated as CASRTGASHNEQFF.

The rearrangement joins TRBV5-4 to TRBJ2-7; D not resolved. V shed 8 bases and J shed 4 bases, with 7 bases lying between them. The CDR3 sequence is 10 residues long. From germline, CDR1 is SGHNT and CDR2 YYREEE (reference sequence). CDR3: CARARYEQYF. The CDR3 DNA reads TGTGCCAGGGCTAGGTACGAGCAGTACTTC. The entire variable domain, with the rest obtained from reference TRBV5-4 and TRBJ2-7, is as follows: ETGVTQSPTHLIKTRGQQVTLRCSSQSGHNTVSWYQQALGQGPQFIFQYYREEENGRGNFPPRFSGLQFPNYSSELNVNALELDDSALYLCARARYEQYFGPGTRLTVT.

Regarding this clone: This may be a read error, as it is one base from a much larger clone. This same CDR3 is encoded by further DNA sequences in the sample. The chain joins TRBV18 to TRBJ2-5, with D possibly being TRBD1 (5 bases). The J call may be mistaken, given a closer DNA end match to TRBJ2-7. The CDR3 contains 13 residues. The germline V gene encodes CDR1 KGHSH and CDR2 LQKENI. The CDR3 protein is CASSQGQGYEQYF. As DNA, the CDR3 is TGTGCCAGCTCACAAGGGCAGGGCTACGAGCAGTACTTC.